This passage covers 32 T cell receptor beta chains from one sample sequenced in a study of cytomegalovirus exposure and HLA in healthy donors. Vbeta (60) and Jbeta (13) primers were used in the PCR. Data came from immunoSEQ multiplex PCR; TCRdb stores just in-frame clones and leaves some out. The profile covers roughly 120,000 clones, with approximately 58% appearing a single time and 2% to 2.5% taken by the ten largest. The sample comprised PBMCs. Receptors were obtained from a woman aged 30 to 39 in good health and CMV-seronegative.

V is TRBV28 and J is TRBJ1-5; D is undetermined. This CDR3 region has 14 residues. Per germline, CDR1 MDHEN and CDR2 SYDVKM. V lost 3 bases, J lost 3 bases, and 9 bases lay in between. CDR3 sequence reads: CASSFQVSNQPQHF. Written as DNA, the CDR3 is TGTGCCAGCAGTTTTCAGGTCTCCAATCAGCCCCAGCATTTT.

The chain joins TRBV25-1 to TRBJ2-3; D perhaps matches TRBD2 (7 bases). Germline values: CDR1 MGHDK, CDR2 SYGVNS. Trimming took 7 bases from V and 3 from J, leaving 14 bases between them. CDR3 length: 14 amino acids. The CDR3 DNA sequence: TGTGCCAGCACCGAGGGGGGGCCGACAGATACGCAGTATTTT. Translating gives CASTEGGPTDTQYF.

This clone showed up just a few times. The genes are TRBV10-3 and TRBJ1-2; D gene ambiguous. The germline V gene encodes CDR1 ENHRY and CDR2 SYGVKD. This CDR3 spans 16 amino acids. V was pared by 3 bases and J by 12 bases, with 26 bases between. The CDR3 here is CAISDRRGSRGSHNTF. CDR3 in DNA: TGTGCCATCAGTGATAGGAGAGGATCCCGAGGTAGTCATAACACCTTC.

V is TRBV28 and J is TRBJ2-7; 8 bases align to TRBD1. The V segment lost 4 bases and the J segment 3 bases; nucleotides outside the gene matches: 8. The CDR3 loop spans 15 amino acids. The germline CDR1 and CDR2 sequences are MDHEN and SYDVKM. The DNA of the CDR3 is TGTGCCAGCAGTTCCCCCACAGGGGGACTCTACGAGCAGTACTTC. This sequence encodes CASSSPTGGLYEQYF.

The sample holds one count of this clone. The chain uses TRBV11-1 and TRBJ1-2; TRBD1 agrees at 7 bases. V dropped 4 bases and J dropped 4; count of bases not matched to a gene: 6. CDR3 length equals 14 residues. The V gene's germline CDR1 is SGHAT and CDR2 FQDESV (reference sequence). CDR3 nucleotides: TGTGCCAGCAGCTCCCCCGGGACAGTCTATGGCTACACCTTC. Amino acids: CASSSPGTVYGYTF.

This clone appeared a few times. The rearrangement uses TRBV14 and TRBJ2-2, with 9 bases aligning to TRBD1. The CDR3 spans 14 residues. Germline CDR1 is SGHDN and CDR2 is FVKESK. Trimming cost V 4 bases and J 7 bases; bases outside gene matches: 4. The CDR3 nucleotides read TGTGCCAGCAGCCTTGGACAGGGGCACGGGGAGCTGTTTTTT. Translating gives CASSLGQGHGELFF.

The chain couples TRBV5-1 to TRBJ1-1; D gene uncertain. V was cut by 0 bases and J by 4 bases, with 7 bases left in between. Germline assignment: CDR1 SGHRS and CDR2 YFSETQ. The CDR3 covers 13 residues. The CDR3 sequence is CASSLVTSTEAFF. CDR3 in DNA: TGCGCCAGCAGCTTGGTGACATCCACTGAAGCTTTCTTT. The full variable domain, its missing parts supplied by reference TRBV5-1 and TRBJ1-1, is KAGVTQTPRYLIKTRGQQVTLSCSPISGHRSVSWYQQTPGQGLQFLFEYFSETQRNKGNFPGRFSGRQFSNSRSEMNVSTLELGDSALYLCASSLVTSTEAFFGQGTRLTVV.

The chain recombines TRBV18 with TRBJ2-5; maybe TRBD1 (6 bases). Germline lookup yields CDR1 KGHSH and CDR2 LQKENI. The CDR3 is 15 residues long. Trimming left V 2 bases short and J 2 bases short, with 12 bases between. In DNA form, the CDR3 reads TGTGCCAGCTCACCAGATTTGGGGGCGCAAGAGACCCAGTACTTC. Translating it yields CASSPDLGAQETQYF.

This clone turned up a few times. The rearrangement links TRBV5-1 to TRBJ2-5; TRBD1 aligns across 9 bases. This CDR3 is built from 15 residues. The ends lost 0 bases at V and 5 bases at J; junction bases unmatched: 5. Germline assignment: CDR1 SGHRS and CDR2 YFSETQ. CDR3 coding DNA: TGCGCCAGCAGCTTGGAGGACAGGGGTAGGGAGACCCAGTACTTC. Protein: CASSLEDRGRETQYF.

CDR3 in amino acids: CASTAEVNWHEQFF. The CDR3, as DNA: TGCGCCAGCACCGCGGAGGTCAACTGGCATGAGCAGTTCTTC. This sequence joins TRBV4-1 and TRBJ2-1; D possibly corresponds to TRBD2 (5 bases). CDR3 size: 14 residues. Germline V gene data show CDR1 as MGHRA and CDR2 as YSYEKL. V was trimmed by 7 bases and J by 8 bases, leaving 18 bases between them.

The V and J genes are TRBV28 and TRBJ2-3; D is perhaps TRBD2 (7 bases). Trimming took 6 bases from V and 2 from J, leaving 12 bases between them. The V gene's germline CDR1 is MDHEN and CDR2 SYDVKM. The CDR3 totals 14 residues. CDR3: CASSRGGATDTQYF. CDR3 DNA sequence: TGTGCCAGCAGCAGGGGAGGGGCCACAGATACGCAGTATTTT.

The chain employs TRBV4-2 and TRBJ1-1; D is unresolved. Germline assignment: CDR1 LGHNA and CDR2 YNFKEQ. V was clipped by 0 bases and J by 3 bases, with 5 bases between them. The CDR3 sequence is 13 residues long. The CDR3 spells CASSQDRDTEAFF. The CDR3, as DNA: TGTGCCAGCAGCCAAGATCGGGACACTGAAGCTTTCTTT.

Turning to this clone: The junction does not match germline at one end; this may be a read error. The J gene is TRBJ1-1, the V gene TRBV6-5; D is uncertain. CDR3 length: 15 residues. Per the germline V gene, CDR1 is MNHEY and CDR2 is SVGAGI. The CDR3 nucleotides read TGTGCCGGCAGTTCCTTTTCGACGGGGAACACTGAAGCTTTCTTT. As protein: CAGSSFSTGNTEAFF.

This clone was picked up a small number of times. Given the absence of the conserved phenylalanine or tryptophan at the CDR3 end, a read error is likely. No DNA is shown, since the ends of the CDR3 on it are uncertain; the CDR3 is the one TCRdb lists. V gene TRBV6-6 combines with J gene TRBJ2-7; no check of the table's D call, TRBD2, against the DNA was made. Germline CDR1 MNHNY, CDR2 SVGAGI (reference sequence). Ends included, the CDR3 has 11 residues. The CDR3 spells CASSSDLTPTY.

The chain recombines TRBV15 with TRBJ2-5; maybe TRBD1 (6 bases). Germline CDR1 is LNHNV and CDR2 is YYDKDF (reference sequence). This CDR3 region has 15 residues. The ends were cut back, 0 bases at V and 5 bases at J, with 13 bases in the middle. The CDR3 sequence is CATSRDPAGVETQYF. The CDR3 bases are TGTGCCACCAGCAGAGATCCGGCAGGGGTGGAGACCCAGTACTTC.

The rearrangement joins TRBV27 to TRBJ1-1; no definite D call. V gave up 5 bases and J gave up 6 bases, with 28 bases separating them. The V gene's germline CDR1 is MNHEY and CDR2 SMNVEV (reference sequence). The CDR3 sequence is 18 residues long. In DNA form, the CDR3 reads TGTGCCAGCAGTAACATCATTGGACGAATAGGAGGAACTCCTGAAGCTTTCTTT. Amino acid sequence: CASSNIIGRIGGTPEAFF.

This sequence joins TRBV19 and TRBJ2-3; TRBD2 matches at 11 bases. V lost 1 base and J lost 1; bases outside the gene matches: 4. Germline V gene lookup returns CDR1 LNHDA and CDR2 SQIVND (reference sequence). The CDR3 is 17 residues long. The CDR3 reads CASSIVGLAAGTDTQYF. The DNA of the CDR3 is TGTGCCAGTAGTATAGTGGGACTAGCGGCCGGCACAGATACGCAGTATTTT. Combining the CDR3 with reference TRBV19 and TRBJ2-3 gives the whole variable domain DGGITQSPKYLFRKEGQNVTLSCEQNLNHDAMYWYRQDPGQGLRLIYYSQIVNDFQKGDIAEGYSVSREKKESFPLTVTSAQKNPTAFYLCASSIVGLAAGTDTQYFGPGTRLTVL.

The J gene is TRBJ2-3, the V gene TRBV5-1; 11 nucleotides line up with TRBD2. The CDR3 extends over 15 amino acids. Trimming at V came to 1 base and at J to 4 bases, leaving 2 bases not matched to a gene. Per the germline V gene, CDR1 is SGHRS and CDR2 is YFSETQ. CDR3 coding DNA: TGCGCCAGCAGCTTGACTAGCGGGAGTCCAGATACGCAGTATTTT. Encoded protein: CASSLTSGSPDTQYF.

The chain is built from TRBV28 and TRBJ1-2, with a weak D call TRBD1 (5 bases). The CDR3 sequence is 15 residues long. With 6 bases removed from V and 0 bases from J, the gap between germline ends came to 14 bases. Per germline, CDR1 MDHEN and CDR2 SYDVKM. CDR3 nucleotides: TGTGCCAGCAGGACGCAGGGCAGGGCTAACTATGGCTACACCTTC. Protein: CASRTQGRANYGYTF.

The rearrangement joins TRBV30 to TRBJ1-5; 7 nucleotides line up with TRBD1. Losses at the gene ends were 3 bases for V and 7 bases for J; bases not matched to a gene: 6. The CDR3 covers 13 residues. The germline V gene encodes CDR1 GTSNPN and CDR2 SVGIG (reference sequence). CDR3 residues: CAWSSQGDQPQHF. CDR3 DNA: TGTGCCTGGAGCTCTCAGGGGGACCAGCCCCAGCATTTT.

The rearrangement joins TRBV5-6 to TRBJ2-7, with 7 bases matching TRBD1. This CDR3 spans 13 amino acids. The V gene end was trimmed by 4 bases and the J gene end by 7 bases; junction bases not matched to a gene: 8. From germline, CDR1 is SGHDT and CDR2 YYEEEE. The CDR3 loop reads CASSKDRSGEQYF. CDR3 DNA sequence: TGTGCCAGCAGCAAGGACAGGTCGGGAGAGCAGTACTTC.

This CDR3 reads CASSGSQGADTGELFF. The CDR3 DNA follows: TGTGCCAGCAGCGGATCACAGGGGGCGGACACCGGGGAGCTGTTTTTT. The chain uses TRBV9 and TRBJ2-2; 9 bases are a match to TRBD1. Germline lookup yields CDR1 SGDLS and CDR2 YYNGEE. The junction had 6 bases not matched to a gene; V was cut back by 3 bases and J by 3 bases. The CDR3 is 16 residues long.

The genes are TRBV7-3 and TRBJ1-1, with unresolved D. CDR1 and CDR2 from the germline V gene are SGHTA and FQGTGA. CDR3 length: 15 residues. The V end was cut by 3 bases, the J end by 5 bases, with 16 bases between. The chain's CDR3 is CASSFSPAVTTEAFF. DNA for the CDR3: TGTGCCAGCAGCTTTAGTCCCGCTGTGACAACTGAAGCTTTCTTT.

V is TRBV7-6 and J is TRBJ2-7; 10 bases align to TRBD1. Germline CDR1 SGHVS, CDR2 FNYEAQ. Trimming took 5 bases from V and 6 from J; bases not matched to a gene: 7. The CDR3 contains 14 residues. CDR3 bases: TGTGCCAGCAGCCTCCGGGACAGGGGAGGCGAGCAGTACTTC. Residues: CASSLRDRGGEQYF.

J is TRBJ1-2 and V is TRBV19, with 9 bases lining up with TRBD1. V trimming: 5 bases; J trimming: 4 bases; junction bases outside the gene matches: 5. Germline V CDR1 and CDR2: LNHDA, SQIVND (reference sequence). This CDR3 comprises 14 residues. CDR3 region: CASSRQGDRYGYTF. CDR3 nucleotides: TGTGCCAGTAGTCGACAGGGGGATCGCTATGGCTACACCTTC.

The J gene is TRBJ1-5, the V gene TRBV28; 7 bases match TRBD1. J gave up 9 bases and V 7 bases, and 9 bases lay outside the gene matches. Germline V gene data show CDR1 as MDHEN and CDR2 as SYDVKM. This CDR3 region has 13 residues. CDR3 bases: TGTGCCAGCAAGGCGGCAGGGGGACTGCCCCAGCATTTT. Translating it yields CASKAAGGLPQHF.

The chain is built from TRBV5-4 and TRBJ2-3; TRBD2 is a possible D gene (6 bases). Germline-derived CDR1 and CDR2 are SGHNT and YYREEE (reference sequence). V shed 4 bases and J shed 2 bases, with 17 bases lying between them. This CDR3 is built from 16 residues. CDR3 sequence: CASSQPVGGATDTQYF. The CDR3 DNA is TGTGCCAGCAGCCAACCCGTCGGGGGAGCCACAGATACGCAGTATTTT.

This chain uses TRBV10-3 with TRBJ1-5; no clear D gene. The CDR3 runs to 12 residues. Germline CDR1 and CDR2: ENHRY and SYGVKD. Trimming pared 6 bases from V and 4 bases from J, leaving 7 bases between. This CDR3 reads CAISPTNQPQHF. As DNA, the CDR3 is TGTGCCATCAGCCCGACTAATCAGCCCCAGCATTTT.

This clone showed up just a few times. The chain carries TRBV7-2 and TRBJ1-5, with TRBD1 identical over 8 bases. V was pared by 7 bases and J by 2 bases, with 4 bases of the junction left unmatched. This CDR3 contains 14 residues. CDR1 SGHTA and CDR2 FQGNSA come from the germline V gene. This CDR3 reads CASNDRGGNQPQHF. The CDR3 region has the DNA TGTGCCAGCAACGACAGGGGAGGCAATCAGCCCCAGCATTTT.

The gene calls are TRBV15 and TRBJ1-5; D gene uncertain. There are 14 residues in the CDR3. Germline loops: CDR1 LNHNV, CDR2 YYDKDF (reference sequence). V was trimmed by 2 bases and J by 1 base, leaving 6 bases between them. The CDR3 spells CATSRFASNQPQHF. The CDR3 DNA reads TGTGCCACCAGCAGATTCGCGAGCAATCAGCCCCAGCATTTT. Full variable domain (remainder filled in from reference TRBV15 and TRBJ1-5): DAMVIQNPRYQVTQFGKPVTLSCSQTLNHNVMYWYQQKSSQAPKLLFHYYDKDFNNEADTPDNFQSRRPNTSFCFLDIRSPGLGDTAMYLCATSRFASNQPQHFGDGTRLSIL.

V gene TRBV29-1 combines with J gene TRBJ2-1; tentatively, D is TRBD2 (5 bases). The CDR3 has 12 residues. Germline CDR1 reads SQVTM; CDR2 reads ANQGSEA. V lost 6 bases and J 2 bases, leaving 8 bases between the germline ends. This CDR3 reads CSVVGAYNEQFF. The CDR3 nucleotides read TGCAGCGTCGTGGGAGCCTACAATGAGCAGTTCTTC.

V usage is TRBV7-2 and J usage is TRBJ2-2; 10 bases align to TRBD2. CDR1 SGHTA and CDR2 FQGNSA come from the germline V gene. V shed 5 bases, J shed 1 base, and the junction held 4 bases outside the gene matches. This CDR3 is built from 16 residues. The CDR3, as DNA: TGTGCCAGCAGCACCTGGACTAGCGGGAACACCGGGGAGCTGTTTTTT. It specifies CASSTWTSGNTGELFF.